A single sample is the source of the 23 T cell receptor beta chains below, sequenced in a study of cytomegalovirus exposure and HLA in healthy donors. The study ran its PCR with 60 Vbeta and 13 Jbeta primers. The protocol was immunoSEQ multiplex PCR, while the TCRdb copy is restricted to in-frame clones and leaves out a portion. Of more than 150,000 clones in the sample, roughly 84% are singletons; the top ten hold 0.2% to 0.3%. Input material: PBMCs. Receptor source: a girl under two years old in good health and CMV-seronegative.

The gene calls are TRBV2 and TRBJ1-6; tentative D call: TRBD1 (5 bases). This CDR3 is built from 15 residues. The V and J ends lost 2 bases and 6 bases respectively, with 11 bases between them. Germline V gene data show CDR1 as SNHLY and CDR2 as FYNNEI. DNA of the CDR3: TGTGCCAGCAGTGAACTTCGACAGTTTAATTCACCCCTCCACTTT. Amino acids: CASSELRQFNSPLHF.

CDR3 coding DNA: TGCGCCAGCAGCGGCAGGGGTGGGGAAAAACTGTTTTTT. Its protein is CASSGRGGEKLFF. The chain recombines TRBV5-1 with TRBJ1-4; tentatively, D is TRBD1 (6 bases). Germline CDR1 SGHRS, CDR2 YFSETQ. The CDR3 runs 13 residues. V was cut by 4 bases and J by 8 bases, with 12 bases left in between.

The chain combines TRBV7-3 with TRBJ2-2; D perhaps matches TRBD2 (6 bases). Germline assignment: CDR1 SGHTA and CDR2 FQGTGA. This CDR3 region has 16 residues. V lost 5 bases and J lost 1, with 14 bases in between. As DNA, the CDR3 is TGTGCCAGCAGCCCAACAATGCGGGGGAACACCGGGGAGCTGTTTTTT. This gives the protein CASSPTMRGNTGELFF.

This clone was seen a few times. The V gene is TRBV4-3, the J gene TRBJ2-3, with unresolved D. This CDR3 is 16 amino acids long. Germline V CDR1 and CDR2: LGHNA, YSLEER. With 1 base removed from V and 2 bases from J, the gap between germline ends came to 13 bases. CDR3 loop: CASSQVGGGPTDTQYF. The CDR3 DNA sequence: TGCGCCAGCAGCCAAGTAGGCGGCGGCCCCACAGATACGCAGTATTTT.

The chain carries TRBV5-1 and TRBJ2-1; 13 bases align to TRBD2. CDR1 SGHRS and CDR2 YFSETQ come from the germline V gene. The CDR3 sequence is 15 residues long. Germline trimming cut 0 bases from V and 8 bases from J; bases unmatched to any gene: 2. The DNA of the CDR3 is TGCGCCAGCAGCTTGGGGACTAGCGGGGGTGATGAGCAGTTCTTC. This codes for CASSLGTSGGDEQFF.

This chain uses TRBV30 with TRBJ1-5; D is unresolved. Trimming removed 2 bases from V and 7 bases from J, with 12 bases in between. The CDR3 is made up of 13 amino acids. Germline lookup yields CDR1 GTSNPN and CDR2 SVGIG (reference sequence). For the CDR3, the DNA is TGTGCCTGGAGTTCTGGTGGCGGACAGCCCCAGCATTTT. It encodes CAWSSGGGQPQHF.

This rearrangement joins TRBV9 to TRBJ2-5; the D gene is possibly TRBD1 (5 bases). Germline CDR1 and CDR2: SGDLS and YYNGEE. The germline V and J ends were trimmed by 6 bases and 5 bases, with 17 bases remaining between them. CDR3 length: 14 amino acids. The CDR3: CASINRTYGETQYF. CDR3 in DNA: TGTGCCAGCATCAACAGGACCTACGGGGAGACCCAGTACTTC.

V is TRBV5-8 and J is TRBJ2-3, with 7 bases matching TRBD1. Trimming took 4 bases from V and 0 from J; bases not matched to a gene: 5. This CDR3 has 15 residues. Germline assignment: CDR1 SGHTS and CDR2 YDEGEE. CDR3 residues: CASSPGTASTDTQYF. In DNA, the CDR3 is TGTGCCAGCAGCCCAGGGACAGCTAGCACAGATACGCAGTATTTT.

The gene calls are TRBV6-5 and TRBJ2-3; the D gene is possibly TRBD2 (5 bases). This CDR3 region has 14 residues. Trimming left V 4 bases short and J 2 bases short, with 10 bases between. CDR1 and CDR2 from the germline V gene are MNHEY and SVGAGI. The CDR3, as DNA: TGTGCCAGCAGTTTAAGAGGGCCCACAGATACGCAGTATTTT. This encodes CASSLRGPTDTQYF.

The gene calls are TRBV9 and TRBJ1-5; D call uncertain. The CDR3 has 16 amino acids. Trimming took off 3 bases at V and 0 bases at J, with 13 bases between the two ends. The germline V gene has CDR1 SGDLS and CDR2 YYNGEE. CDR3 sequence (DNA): TGTGCCAGCAGCGCGGAGCCCGGAGATAGCAATCAGCCCCAGCATTTT. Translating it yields CASSAEPGDSNQPQHF.

The CDR3: CASSLLAASSYNEQFF. CDR3 nucleotide sequence: TGTGCCAGCAGCTTGTTGGCTGCTAGCTCCTACAATGAGCAGTTCTTC. The chain employs TRBV5-4 and TRBJ2-1; D remains unclear. Germline V CDR1 and CDR2: SGHNT, YYREEE (reference sequence). Trimming removed 1 base at V and 0 bases at J, with 11 bases between. The CDR3 contains 16 residues.

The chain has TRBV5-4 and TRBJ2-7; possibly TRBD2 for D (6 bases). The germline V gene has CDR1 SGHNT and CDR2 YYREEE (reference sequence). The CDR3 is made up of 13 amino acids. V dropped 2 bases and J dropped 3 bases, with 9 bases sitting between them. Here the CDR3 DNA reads TGTGCCAGCAGCTTATCTAGCGACTACGAGCAGTACTTC. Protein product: CASSLSSDYEQYF.

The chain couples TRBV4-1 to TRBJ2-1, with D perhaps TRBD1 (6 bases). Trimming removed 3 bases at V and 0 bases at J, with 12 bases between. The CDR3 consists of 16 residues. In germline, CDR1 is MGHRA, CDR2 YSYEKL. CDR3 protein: CASSHPQGSSYNEQFF. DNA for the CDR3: TGCGCCAGCAGCCACCCACAGGGAAGCTCCTACAATGAGCAGTTCTTC.

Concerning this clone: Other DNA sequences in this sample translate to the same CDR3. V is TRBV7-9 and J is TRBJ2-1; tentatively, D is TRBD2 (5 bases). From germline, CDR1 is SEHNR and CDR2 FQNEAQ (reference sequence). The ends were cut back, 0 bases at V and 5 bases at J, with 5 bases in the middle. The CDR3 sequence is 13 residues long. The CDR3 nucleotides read TGTGCCAGCAGCTTAGCGCGGGACAATGAGCAGTTCTTC. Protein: CASSLARDNEQFF.

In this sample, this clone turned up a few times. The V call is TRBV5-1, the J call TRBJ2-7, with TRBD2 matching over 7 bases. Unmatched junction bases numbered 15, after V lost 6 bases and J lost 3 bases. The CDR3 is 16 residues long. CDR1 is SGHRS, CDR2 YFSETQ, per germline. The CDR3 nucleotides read TGCGCCAGCATCGGGACGGACCTTCGGGGGGTCTACGAGCAGTACTTC. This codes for CASIGTDLRGVYEQYF.

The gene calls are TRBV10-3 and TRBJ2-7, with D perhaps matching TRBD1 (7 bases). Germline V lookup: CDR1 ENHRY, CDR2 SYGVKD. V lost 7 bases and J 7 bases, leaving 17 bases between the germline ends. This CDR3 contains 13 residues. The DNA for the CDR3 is TGTGCCATCAAAGGGGGACTCAGGGGGGAGCAGTACTTC. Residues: CAIKGGLRGEQYF.

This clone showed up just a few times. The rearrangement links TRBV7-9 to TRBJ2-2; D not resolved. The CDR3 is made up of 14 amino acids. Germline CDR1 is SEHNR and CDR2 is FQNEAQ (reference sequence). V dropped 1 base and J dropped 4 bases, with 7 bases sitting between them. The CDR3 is CASSLEAVTGELFF. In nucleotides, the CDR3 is TGTGCCAGCAGCTTAGAGGCGGTCACCGGGGAGCTGTTTTTT.

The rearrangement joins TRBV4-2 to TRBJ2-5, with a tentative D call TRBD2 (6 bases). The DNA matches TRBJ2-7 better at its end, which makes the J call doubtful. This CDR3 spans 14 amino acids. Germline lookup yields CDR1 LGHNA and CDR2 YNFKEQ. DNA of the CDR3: TGTGCCAGCAGCCAAGATTTCGGGAGCTACGAGCAGTACTTC. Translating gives CASSQDFGSYEQYF.

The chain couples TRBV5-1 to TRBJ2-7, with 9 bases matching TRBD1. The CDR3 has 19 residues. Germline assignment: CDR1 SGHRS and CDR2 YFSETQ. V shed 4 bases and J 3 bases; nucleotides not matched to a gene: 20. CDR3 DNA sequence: TGCGCCAGCAGCGCAGCGAAAGGGGCCCCCGGACAGGGGATCTACGAGCAGTACTTC. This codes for CASSAAKGAPGQGIYEQYF. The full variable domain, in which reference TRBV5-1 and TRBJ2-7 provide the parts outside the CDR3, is KAGVTQTPRYLIKTRGQQVTLSCSPISGHRSVSWYQQTPGQGLQFLFEYFSETQRNKGNFPGRFSGRQFSNSRSEMNVSTLELGDSALYLCASSAAKGAPGQGIYEQYFGPGTRLTVT.

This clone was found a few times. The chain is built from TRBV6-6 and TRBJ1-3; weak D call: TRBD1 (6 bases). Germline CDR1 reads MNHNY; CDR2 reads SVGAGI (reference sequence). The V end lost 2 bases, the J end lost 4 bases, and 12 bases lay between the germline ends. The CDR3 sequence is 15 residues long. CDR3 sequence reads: CASSYRQGRGNTIYF. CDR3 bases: TGTGCCAGCAGTTACCGGCAGGGGCGAGGAAACACCATATATTTT.

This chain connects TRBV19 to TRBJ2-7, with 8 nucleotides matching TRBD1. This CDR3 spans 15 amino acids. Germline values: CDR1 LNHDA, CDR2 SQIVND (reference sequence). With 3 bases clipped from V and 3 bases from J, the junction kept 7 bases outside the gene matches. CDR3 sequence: CASSIRQGSNYEQYF. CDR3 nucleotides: TGTGCCAGTAGTATCAGACAGGGGAGTAACTACGAGCAGTACTTC.

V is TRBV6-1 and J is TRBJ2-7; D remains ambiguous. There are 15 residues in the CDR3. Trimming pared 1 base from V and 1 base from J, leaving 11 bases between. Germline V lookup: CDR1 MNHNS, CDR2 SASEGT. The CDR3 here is CASSEVGLRSYEQYF. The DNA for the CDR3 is TGTGCCAGCAGTGAAGTGGGCTTACGATCCTACGAGCAGTACTTC.

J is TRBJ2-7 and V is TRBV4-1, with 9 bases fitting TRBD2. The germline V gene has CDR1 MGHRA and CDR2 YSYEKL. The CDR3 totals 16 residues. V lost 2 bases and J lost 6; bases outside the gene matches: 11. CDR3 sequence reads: CASSQRGSGSFGEQYF. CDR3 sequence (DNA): TGCGCCAGCAGCCAACGGGGTAGCGGGAGTTTTGGCGAGCAGTACTTC.